A single T cell receptor beta chain is shown here with its context. This record belongs to a study of T cell changes during pregnancy in multiple sclerosis. V lost 4 bases, J lost 1 base, and 1 base stayed unmatched. The germline CDR1 and CDR2 sequences are MNHEY and SVGAGI. The CDR3 spans 14 residues. Sequenced by immunoSEQ multiplex PCR; TCRdb stores in-frame clones only, minus some. The data contain 70,000 to 100,000 clones, about 92% of them singletons. Here the sequenced sample was peripheral blood, taken in the first trimester of pregnancy. This chain connects TRBV6-5 to TRBJ1-5, with 7 bases identical to TRBD1. The TCR comes from a female donor with multiple sclerosis, enrolled in a pregnancy study. The CDR3 DNA is TGTGCCAGCAGTTGGACAGGCAGCAATCAGCCCCAGCATTTT. Amino acid sequence: CASSWTGSNQPQHF.